This T cell receptor beta chain was sequenced during a study of beta chain features in type 1 diabetes. To note about this clone: Its antigen is currently unknown.

Study-wide results and limits: Lower insertion and higher deletion counts appeared at VDJ junctions in type 1 diabetes patients. High TCR expression in some cells could lead to their over-representation in cDNA sequencing.

cDNA synthesis used the whole RNA isolate, giving expressed TCRB sequences. TCRdb's copy holds only in-frame clones and misses some; the assay was immunoSEQ multiplex PCR. This repertoire shows hundreds of thousands of clones, roughly a sixth found once; its top ten account for 0.02% to 0.03%. CDR1 and CDR2 (germline): MGHDK, SYGVNS. The ends were cut back, 5 bases at V and 0 bases at J, with 2 bases in the middle. CDR3 length equals 12 residues. Sequenced input: naive CD4+ T cells from blood. This receptor was identified in a woman younger than 30 in good health. The gene calls are TRBV25-1 and TRBJ1-3, with D uncertain. The CDR3 sequence: CASSTSGNTIYF. The CDR3 DNA is TGTGCCAGCAGTACCTCTGGAAACACCATATATTTT. The variable domain in full, with the rest retrieved from reference TRBV25-1 and TRBJ1-3, is EADIYQTPRYLVIGTGKKITLECSQTMGHDKMYWYQQDPGMELHLIHYSYGVNSTEKGDLSSESTVSRIRTEHFPLTLESARPSHTSQYLCASSTSGNTIYFGEGSWLTVV.